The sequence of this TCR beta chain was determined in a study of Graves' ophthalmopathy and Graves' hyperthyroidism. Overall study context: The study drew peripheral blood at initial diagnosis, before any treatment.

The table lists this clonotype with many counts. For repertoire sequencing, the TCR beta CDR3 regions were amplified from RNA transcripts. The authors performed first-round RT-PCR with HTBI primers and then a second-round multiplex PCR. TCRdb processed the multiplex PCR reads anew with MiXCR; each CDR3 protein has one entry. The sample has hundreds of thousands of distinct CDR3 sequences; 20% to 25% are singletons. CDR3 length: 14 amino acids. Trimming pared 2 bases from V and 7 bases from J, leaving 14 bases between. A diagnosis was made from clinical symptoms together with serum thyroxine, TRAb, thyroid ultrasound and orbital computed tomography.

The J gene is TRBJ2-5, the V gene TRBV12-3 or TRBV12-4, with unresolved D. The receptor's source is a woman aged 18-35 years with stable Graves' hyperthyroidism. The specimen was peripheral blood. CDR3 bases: TGTGCCAGCAGTTTACCCCGCCGCATCGGGACCCAGTACTTC. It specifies CASSLPRRIGTQYF.